This T cell receptor (beta chain) came from a study of PD-1 blockade in classical Hodgkin lymphoma (TCRdb year 2020). With respect to the entire study: Nivolumab dosing was 3 mg/kg intravenously every 2 weeks, continuing until either disease progression or unacceptable toxicity. The study used TCR beta sequencing and CyTOF to define a peripheral blood immune signature of response to PD-1 blockade in classical Hodgkin lymphoma. Points the paper makes about the study in general: The study was restricted to a single clinical trial cohort, and the causes of repertoire differences, possibly disease activity or prior therapy, were left undefined. Diversity was lower in patients who began nivolumab less than 1 year after ASCT, so these patients were left out of later analyses to avoid confounding by immune reconstitution. Baseline TCR diversity was reported to be lower in newly diagnosed patients than in healthy donors, and even lower in relapsed/refractory patients. A significant rise by C4D1 was seen in CD4+ but not CD8+ TCR diversity (p=0.0027 vs p=0.16), with the rise being most apparent in complete responders (p=0.02). Baseline diversity similar to that of newly diagnosed patients was observed in trial patients achieving complete response, whereas significantly lower diversity was observed in partial responders and progressors.

The Qiagen DNeasy kit was used to extract genomic DNA both from unsorted PBMCs and from the negatively selected CD4+ and CD8+ fractions. Amplification of TCR beta CDR3 regions was done by immunoSEQ multiplex PCR with primers that anneal to V and J segments. A synthetic immune receptor repertoire was used to minimize amplification bias, and any residual bias was removed computationally once sequencing was done. As for the authors' bioinformatics: Custom Python scripts were used to quantify repertoire diversity as the Shannon entropy index. Unsorted, CD4+ and CD8+ repertoires were analyzed separately, except for combined analyses in which CD4+ and CD8+ sequences were merged in silico. A clone counted as expanded when the clone's frequency after treatment rose at least 2-fold relative to C1D1, and clones undetected at baseline were given a pseudocount of 0.5. Clones with 0 or 1 copy at C1D1 were defined as singleton clones, while clones with 2 or more copies were defined as non-singleton clones. Clones expanded in unsorted samples were annotated as CD4+, CD8+ or unknown by matching protein sequences in sorted samples from the same patient. Wilcoxon tests on paired samples were used to test diversity changes from C1D1 to C4D1. TCRdb limited this immuneACCESS table to in-frame rearrangements with V and J called. A share of clones is missing; checked studies link under half to unresolved V genes, and the rest is unexplained. D and trimming come from the DNA, and the V and J calls and clone size come from that table. The sample table records about 25,000 clones; about 83% of these occur just once. The ten largest clones capture roughly 8% of the sample.

Sequences SGHNT (CDR1) and YENEEA (CDR2) are obtained from the germline V gene. From cysteine to phenylalanine, the CDR3 is 17 amino acids long. Only the CDR3 DNA is retained, 51 bases long and in frame from the first base. The V end loses 2 bases and the J end loses 5 bases, and a stretch of 21 bases separates them. As to this clone: Its antigen is unknown. Base quality data are lacking; no much larger clone is found one base away.

The time point label, read with the paper, signifies: cycle 2 day 1 (C2D1) of nivolumab. Every trial patient had relapsed after autologous stem cell transplantation, and cohorts A, B and C differed in prior brentuximab vedotin exposure. The trial cohort comprised some 60 patients with relapsed/refractory classical Hodgkin lymphoma whose best overall responses were complete response, partial response or progressive disease. Single-agent nivolumab was administered to trial patients in the multi-cohort phase II CheckMate 205 trial. An independent review committee assessed best overall response using the 2007 International Working Group response criteria. Trial PBMCs were collected just before the start of nivolumab (C1D1) and during therapy at cycle 2 day 1 and cycle 4 day 1. Peripheral blood was collected in 8 mL Vacutainer Cell Preparation Tubes, from which PBMCs were isolated by centrifugation and then cryopreserved.

The chain was built from TRBV11-3 and TRBJ2-5, and TRBD1 may be the D gene, going by 6 matching bases. The specimen was peripheral blood mononuclear cells (PBMCs), collected before the second cycle of nivolumab. The receptor's source is a human donor with classical Hodgkin lymphoma. This receptor has the CDR3 CASSLRTLRGTDETQYF. DNA sequence: TGTGCCAGCAGCTTAAGAACCCTCAGGGGAACGGACGAGACCCAGTACTTC.